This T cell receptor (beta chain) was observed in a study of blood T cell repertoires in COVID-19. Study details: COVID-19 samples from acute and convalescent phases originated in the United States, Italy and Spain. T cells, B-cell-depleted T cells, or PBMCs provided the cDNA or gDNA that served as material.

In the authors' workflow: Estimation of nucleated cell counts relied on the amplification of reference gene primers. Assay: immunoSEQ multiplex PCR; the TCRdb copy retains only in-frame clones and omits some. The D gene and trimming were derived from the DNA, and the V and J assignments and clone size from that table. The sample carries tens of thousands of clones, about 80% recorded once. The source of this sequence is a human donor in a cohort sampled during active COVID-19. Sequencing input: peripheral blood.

The CDR3 protein is CASSPYGEKLFF. The CDR3 bases are TGTGCCAGCAGCCCTTACGGGGAAAAACTGTTTTTT. This rearrangement joins TRBV13 to TRBJ1-4, with D unclear. Germline values: CDR1 PRHDT, CDR2 FYEKMQ (reference sequence). Trimming took off 5 bases at V and 8 bases at J, with 9 bases between the two ends. The CDR3 totals 12 residues.